This T cell receptor beta chain was identified during a study of T cell responses to AZD1222 COVID-19 vaccine. Study-wide findings and caveats: Donors were mostly white British, more females; clonal diversity possibly underestimated. Spike-specific TCR depth and breadth grew after two AZD1222 doses. Dominant at 160-218 and 743-854, vaccine-associated CD4 TCRs also spanned spike.

Sequenced by immunoSEQ multiplex PCR; TCRdb stores in-frame clones only, minus some. Here the sample spans over 150,000 clones, 88% being singletons. Worth noting for this clone: The antigen is unknown.

This CDR3 comprises 15 residues. The germline V gene has CDR1 SEHNR and CDR2 FQNEAQ (reference sequence). V was trimmed by 5 bases and J by 0 bases, leaving 11 bases between them. The chain employs TRBV7-9 and TRBJ1-5, with D hard to call. Here the sequenced sample was peripheral blood, taken on day 0 of AZD1222 vaccination. This receptor was taken from an adult in good health. CDR3 bases: TGTGCCAGCAGCGCGGGCCCAATTAGCAATCAGCCCCAGCATTTT. This encodes CASSAGPISNQPQHF.